A single sample is the source of the 2 T cell receptor beta chains below, sequenced in a study of radiotherapy plus CTLA-4 blockade in lung cancer (dated by TCRdb to 2016 to 2019). The protocol used for the library was the immunoSEQ multiplex PCR assay. The clones in this table, taken by TCRdb from immuneACCESS, are in-frame only. Not every clone is retained; where verified, under half of the shortfall comes from an unresolved V gene, and the cause of the rest is unknown. The sample table contains about 97,000 clones; only one count was recorded for 65% to 85% of them. The ten largest clones represent 2.8% of the sample. Sample: peripheral blood, taken from a patient treated with radiotherapy plus ipilimumab. The source is a human donor with non-small cell lung cancer who had a partial response to radiotherapy plus ipilimumab. Some clones in this sample may be carry-over from other donors' samples.

This chain joins TRBV5-8 and TRBJ1-2, with D hard to call. The germline V and J ends were trimmed by 3 bases and 2 bases, with 5 bases remaining between them. Per the germline V gene, CDR1 is SGHTS and CDR2 is YDEGEE. CDR3 length equals 12 residues. The CDR3: CASSWANYGYTF. CDR3 coding DNA: TGTGCCAGCAGCTGGGCGAACTATGGCTACACCTTC.

The chain recombines TRBV2 with TRBJ1-5; D is ambiguous. The CDR3 totals 15 residues. From germline, CDR1 is SNHLY and CDR2 FYNNEI. V gave up 1 base and J gave up 7 bases, with 14 bases separating them. The CDR3 DNA is TGTGCCAGCAGTGAAGAGCTCGGGGTTCGCCAGCCCCAGCATTTT. Its translation: CASSEELGVRQPQHF.